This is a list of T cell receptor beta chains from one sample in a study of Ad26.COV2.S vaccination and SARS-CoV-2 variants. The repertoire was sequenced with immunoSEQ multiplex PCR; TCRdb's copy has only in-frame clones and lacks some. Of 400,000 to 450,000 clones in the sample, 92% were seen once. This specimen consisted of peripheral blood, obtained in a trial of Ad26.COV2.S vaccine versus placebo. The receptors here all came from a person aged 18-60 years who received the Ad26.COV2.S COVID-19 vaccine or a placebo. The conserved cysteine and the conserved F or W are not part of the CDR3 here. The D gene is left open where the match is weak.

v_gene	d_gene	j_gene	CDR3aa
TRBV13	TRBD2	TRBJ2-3	ASSPRLAGTY
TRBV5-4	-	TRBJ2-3	ASSSTRDTQY
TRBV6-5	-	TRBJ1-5	AGGAGRATHQPQH
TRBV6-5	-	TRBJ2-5	ASSSLVGPWETQY
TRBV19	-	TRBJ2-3	ASSIEGRGADTQY
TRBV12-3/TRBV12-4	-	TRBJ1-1	ASSLSAGRTAF
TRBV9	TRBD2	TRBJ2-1	ASNQSPGRADNEQF
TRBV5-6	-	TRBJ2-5	ASSSSHRSEFQETQY
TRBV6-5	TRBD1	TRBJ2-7	ASSYLGQLSYEQY
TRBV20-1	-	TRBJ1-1	SASESWTEAF
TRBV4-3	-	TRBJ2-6	ASSHTTGSGANVLT
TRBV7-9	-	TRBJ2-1	ASSHLFKGYNEQF
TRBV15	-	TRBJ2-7	ATSRVPRGLSYEQY
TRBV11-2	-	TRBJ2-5	ASSLGQFQETQY
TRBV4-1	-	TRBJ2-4	ASSQDKFSELAKNIQY
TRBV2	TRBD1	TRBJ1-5	ASSGGTVNQPQH
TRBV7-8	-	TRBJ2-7	ASSLVGGIPSYEQY
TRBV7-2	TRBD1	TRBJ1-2	ASTRSRRDRADGYT
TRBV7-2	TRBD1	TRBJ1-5	ASSPKVGGQPLNQPQH
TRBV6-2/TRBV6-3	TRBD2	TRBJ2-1	ASSTERGPTYNEQF
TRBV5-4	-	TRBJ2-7	ASSSGDGYEQY
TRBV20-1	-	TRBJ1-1	SASHTEAF
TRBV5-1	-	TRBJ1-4	ASSPGGAKEEKLF
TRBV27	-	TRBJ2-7	ASSLLGGQYEQY
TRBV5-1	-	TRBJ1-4	ASSLSSGHEKLF